This note documents a single T cell receptor beta chain sequence. This sample is part of a study of blood T cell repertoires in COVID-19. The V and J ends lost 5 bases and 5 bases respectively, with 9 bases between them. There are 12 residues in the CDR3. Per the germline V gene, CDR1 is SGHAT and CDR2 is FQNNGV. Produced via immunoSEQ multiplex PCR; TCRdb's table is partial and in-frame only. The sample has a few hundred thousand clones, about nine tenths seen once; the top ten hold 3.5% to 4%. The sequence was collected from a woman aged 55-69 years with COVID-19, enrolled during active disease. The V and J genes are TRBV11-2 and TRBJ2-5, with a weak D call TRBD2 (6 bases). The sequenced sample was peripheral blood. CDR3 DNA sequence: TGTGCCAGCAGCCCGGAGGGGGAGACCCAGTACTTC. This sequence encodes CASSPEGETQYF.